The 17 T cell receptor beta chains below come from one sample, sequenced in a study of T-cell memory formation after mild COVID-19. TCRdb redid the calling of the 5' RACE reads with MiXCR, one entry per CDR3 protein. The data show roughly 200,000 distinct CDR3 sequences, about a fifth seen once. Sequenced input: PBMCs or a T cell subset sorted from them (not recorded which). Every receptor here comes from an adult woman who had mild COVID-19 (a few samples of this study predate the infection). Cell type and time point are not known.

The gene calls are TRBV4-1 and TRBJ2-1; D is possibly TRBD2 (6 bases). V was shortened by 4 bases and J by 3 bases, with 22 bases between the two germline ends. Germline CDR1 reads MGHRA; CDR2 reads YSYEKL. CDR3 length equals 18 residues. CDR3 region: CASSPLTLDSGHYNEQFF. DNA for the CDR3: TGCGCCAGCAGCCCCCTGACACTAGATAGCGGCCACTACAATGAGCAGTTCTTC.

A few counts support this clonotype. The J gene is TRBJ2-1, the V gene TRBV27, with no clear D. Germline V gives CDR1 MNHEY, CDR2 SMNVEV (reference sequence). Trimming took 7 bases from V and 6 from J, leaving 10 bases between them. This CDR3 is 12 amino acids long. CDR3 in DNA: TGTGCCAGCAAGGGCGTTCGCAATGAGCAGTTCTTC. It specifies CASKGVRNEQFF.

This clonotype was recorded a few times. This chain uses TRBV5-1 with TRBJ2-2; D is uncertain. V lost 5 bases to trimming and J lost 4 bases, with 6 bases between them. The CDR3 sequence is 12 residues long. The germline CDR1 and CDR2 sequences are SGHRS and YFSETQ. CDR3 amino acids: CASSWVTGELFF. The CDR3 DNA reads as TGCGCCAGCAGTTGGGTCACCGGGGAGCTGTTTTTT. The entire variable domain, with the rest obtained from reference TRBV5-1 and TRBJ2-2, is as follows: KAGVTQTPRYLIKTRGQQVTLSCSPISGHRSVSWYQQTPGQGLQFLFEYFSETQRNKGNFPGRFSGRQFSNSRSEMNVSTLELGDSALYLCASSWVTGELFFGEGSRLTVL.

In its sample, this clonotype was seen a few times. V and J are TRBV21-1 and TRBJ2-5. TRBV21-1 is labeled a pseudogene. The CDR3 runs to 13 residues. The CDR3 DNA is TGTGCCAGCAGCAAAGAGGAATCAGAGACCCAGTACTTC. Translating it yields CASSKEESETQYF.

This clonotype was picked up a small number of times. This chain links TRBV6-6 with TRBJ2-3; a possible D gene is TRBD2 (6 bases). V was cut by 8 bases and J by 2 bases, with 14 bases left in between. The CDR3 is 14 residues long. Germline V gene data show CDR1 as MNHNY and CDR2 as SVGAGI (reference sequence). This CDR3 is CASQAGSHTDTQYF. The DNA for the CDR3 is TGTGCCAGCCAGGCGGGGTCCCACACAGATACGCAGTATTTT.

The chain recombines TRBV7-9 with TRBJ2-1; 8 nucleotides align to TRBD1. After removal of 5 bases from V and 1 base from J, the junction contained 4 bases not matched to a gene. CDR1 and CDR2 (germline): SEHNR, FQNEAQ (reference sequence). CDR3 length: 15 amino acids. CDR3 sequence: CASSNDRGSYNEQFF. DNA for the CDR3: TGTGCCAGCAGCAATGACAGGGGATCCTACAATGAGCAGTTCTTC.

The chain is built from TRBV4-1 and TRBJ1-1; D not resolved. V lost 0 bases and J 6 bases, leaving 8 bases between the germline ends. This CDR3 has 13 amino acids. Germline values: CDR1 MGHRA, CDR2 YSYEKL. The CDR3 reads CASSQESEAEAFF. The CDR3 DNA sequence: TGCGCCAGCAGCCAAGAGTCGGAAGCTGAAGCTTTCTTT.

This chain joins TRBV6-2 or TRBV6-3 and TRBJ2-3, with 8 bases aligning to TRBD2. The CDR3 covers 15 residues. Germline V gene lookup returns CDR1 MNHEY and CDR2 SVGEGT. V trimming: 7 bases; J trimming: 4 bases; junction bases outside the gene matches: 10. The CDR3 region has the DNA TGTGCCAGCACCCAGGGAAGCGGGGGAGCAGATACGCAGTATTTT. Amino acids: CASTQGSGGADTQYF.

This clonotype showed up many times. The rearrangement joins TRBV4-2 to TRBJ2-2, with D maybe TRBD1 (6 bases). In germline, CDR1 is LGHNA, CDR2 YNFKEQ. The germline V and J ends were trimmed by 5 bases and 6 bases, with 16 bases remaining between them. This CDR3 spans 15 amino acids. The CDR3 spells CASSYRDTLPGELFF. CDR3 nucleotide sequence: TGTGCCAGCAGCTACCGGGACACCCTCCCCGGGGAGCTGTTTTTT.

The rearrangement uses TRBV6-6 and TRBJ2-7; a possible D gene is TRBD2 (6 bases). The germline gives CDR1 MNHNY, CDR2 SVGAGI (reference sequence). V lost 7 bases to trimming and J lost 5 bases, with 21 bases between them. This CDR3 is built from 15 residues. As DNA, the CDR3 is TGTGCCAGCACCGGACCTCGGGCGGGACCCGACGAGCAGTACTTC. It specifies CASTGPRAGPDEQYF.

V is TRBV19 and J is TRBJ1-1; unclear D gene. Germline V gene lookup returns CDR1 LNHDA and CDR2 SQIVND (reference sequence). V was pared by 5 bases and J by 0 bases, with 16 bases between. This CDR3 comprises 16 residues. As DNA, the CDR3 is TGTGCCAGTAGTGACGCCCCCGGTGGGGTGAACACTGAAGCTTTCTTT. Encoded protein: CASSDAPGGVNTEAFF. The variable domain in full, completed from reference TRBV19 and TRBJ1-1, reads DGGITQSPKYLFRKEGQNVTLSCEQNLNHDAMYWYRQDPGQGLRLIYYSQIVNDFQKGDIAEGYSVSREKKESFPLTVTSAQKNPTAFYLCASSDAPGGVNTEAFFGQGTRLTVV.

In this sample, this clonotype turned up many times. This chain uses TRBV7-2 with TRBJ2-2; no firm D call. Germline V gene sequence: CDR1 SGHTA, CDR2 FQGNSA. The V end was cut by 3 bases, the J end by 8 bases, with 1 base between. The CDR3 length is 10 residues. In nucleotides, the CDR3 is TGTGCCAGCAGCTTGGGGGAGCTGTTTTTT. Translation gives CASSLGELFF.

This chain uses TRBV7-8 with TRBJ2-3, with D unresolved. Trimming took off 4 bases at V and 10 bases at J, with 15 bases between the two ends. This CDR3 contains 13 residues. Germline CDR1 is SGHVS and CDR2 is FQNEAQ. CDR3 protein: CASSYVDRGAQYF. DNA for the CDR3: TGTGCCAGCAGCTACGTGGACCGAGGAGCGCAGTATTTT.

The J gene is TRBJ1-1, the V gene TRBV6-2 or TRBV6-3, with D unclear. The CDR3 consists of 15 residues. The germline CDR1 and CDR2 sequences are MNHEY and SVGEGT. V shed 0 bases and J shed 1 base, with 9 bases lying between them. The CDR3 DNA sequence: TGTGCCAGCAGTTACTCGCGATGGGGGAACACTGAAGCTTTCTTT. It specifies CASSYSRWGNTEAFF.

This clonotype was seen more than once but under ten times. The chain carries TRBV4-2 and TRBJ2-3; 9 bases line up with TRBD2. The V gene's germline CDR1 is LGHNA and CDR2 YNFKEQ. With V trimmed by 0 bases and J by 6 bases, 10 bases remained unmatched. This CDR3 is built from 17 residues. The CDR3 bases are TGTGCCAGCAGCCAAGAGGACCTAGCGGGATTGGGTGATACGCAGTATTTT. This encodes CASSQEDLAGLGDTQYF.

This clonotype was seen a few times. J is TRBJ1-3 and V is TRBV29-1, with no clear D. In germline, CDR1 is SQVTM, CDR2 ANQGSEA. V was trimmed by 0 bases and J by 0 bases, leaving 6 bases between them. The CDR3 extends over 14 amino acids. The CDR3 spells CSVEEQFSGNTIYF. The CDR3 coding sequence is TGCAGCGTTGAAGAACAGTTCTCTGGAAACACCATATATTTT.

The chain has TRBV24-1 and TRBJ2-3, with D perhaps TRBD2 (7 bases). Germline assignment: CDR1 KGHDR and CDR2 SFDVKD. V lost 6 bases to trimming and J lost 9 bases, with 21 bases between them. There are 15 residues in the CDR3. The CDR3 nucleotides are TGTGCCACCAGTCACCCCTCGGAAGGGGGGGTGACGCAGTATTTT. It yields the protein CATSHPSEGGVTQYF.